This TCR beta chain was sequenced in a study of OX40 agonist ivuxolimab in advanced cancers. CDR1 is MNHNS and CDR2 is SASEGT in the germline V gene. This CDR3 has 15 residues. V lost 0 bases to trimming and J lost 8 bases, with 14 bases between them. Cycle 7 day 1, cycle 4 day 1, and baseline were the timepoints at which blood was sampled. Data came from immunoSEQ multiplex PCR; TCRdb stores just in-frame clones and leaves some out. The sample has 50,000 or so clones, around 89% seen once; the top ten hold roughly 31%. This TCR was sampled from an adult with an advanced solid tumor such as melanoma, head and neck, liver or kidney cancer. The V call is TRBV6-1, the J call TRBJ2-1; D not certain. The input for sequencing was CD4+ or CD8+ T cells sorted from blood, taken in a trial of the OX40 agonist ivuxolimab. The DNA for the CDR3 is TGTGCCAGCAGTGAAGCCCTAGGTGGTAAGGATGAGCAGTTCTTC. This gives the protein CASSEALGGKDEQFF.